These 10 T cell receptor beta chains were sequenced from one sample in a study of control samples from healthy donors and cancer patients (dated by TCRdb to 2018 to 2021). The library was produced with the immunoSEQ multiplex PCR assay. Drawn from immuneACCESS, this table holds only the in-frame rearrangements with V and J called that TCRdb kept. Clones are partly lost; checked studies trace under half to an unresolved V gene and leave the rest unexplained. The sample table shows 150,000 to 200,000 clones, and around 90% are seen once. Of the sample, just over 2% is held by the ten largest clones. The sequencing sample was made of blood. The receptors here all came from a middle-aged woman in good health.

V is TRBV7-2 and J is TRBJ2-1, with D perhaps TRBD2 (5 bases). V lost 1 base and J 7 bases, leaving 8 bases between the germline ends. Germline assignment: CDR1 SGHTA and CDR2 FQGNSA. The CDR3 contains 13 residues. CDR3 in amino acids: CASSLGAANEQFF. CDR3 nucleotides: TGTGCCAGCAGCTTAGGAGCGGCGAATGAGCAGTTCTTC.

V and J are TRBV28 and TRBJ1-1, with 7 nucleotides matching TRBD1. Germline V gene data show CDR1 as MDHEN and CDR2 as SYDVKM. V was clipped by 5 bases and J by 0 bases; unmatched bases: 9. This CDR3 has 16 residues. The CDR3 DNA follows: TGTGCCAGCAGTCGGCCGACAGGGCGCATGAACACTGAAGCTTTCTTT. Translated, it gives CASSRPTGRMNTEAFF.

The chain carries TRBV6-5 and TRBJ1-1; a weak D match, TRBD1 (6 bases). The germline V gene encodes CDR1 MNHEY and CDR2 SVGAGI. The CDR3 runs 13 residues. V was pared by 6 bases and J by 1 base, with 9 bases between. CDR3 sequence reads: CASRGQRNTEAFF. The CDR3 DNA follows: TGTGCCAGCAGAGGACAGAGGAACACTGAAGCTTTCTTT.

This sequence joins TRBV19 and TRBJ1-1; TRBD1 agrees at 7 bases. Trimming cost V 7 bases and J 1 base; bases outside gene matches: 15. The CDR3 is 17 residues long. Germline CDR1 is LNHDA and CDR2 is SQIVND (reference sequence). The chain's CDR3 is CASTATTGWRSNTEAFF. The CDR3 bases are TGTGCCAGTACCGCCACGACAGGGTGGAGATCGAACACTGAAGCTTTCTTT.

This chain connects TRBV7-4 to TRBJ1-5; D is uncertain. The germline CDR1 and CDR2 sequences are SGHVT and SQSDAQ. This CDR3 contains 18 residues. Deletions cut 0 bases from V and 5 bases from J, with 20 bases between. In DNA form, the CDR3 reads TGTGCCAGCAGCTTAGCCGTATTTGGAAATATGGGCGATCAGCCCCAGCATTTT. Translating it yields CASSLAVFGNMGDQPQHF. The complete variable domain, with remaining parts taken from reference TRBV7-4 and TRBJ1-5, reads GAGVSQSPRYKVAKRGRDVALRCDSISGHVTLYWYRQTLGQGSEVLTYSQSDAQRDKSGRPSGRFSAERPERSVSTLKIQRTEQGDSAVYLCASSLAVFGNMGDQPQHFGDGTRLSIL.

The chain joins TRBV15 to TRBJ2-1; a possible D gene is TRBD2 (5 bases). The CDR3 totals 14 residues. CDR1 is LNHNV and CDR2 is YYDKDF in the germline V gene (reference sequence). Trimming took 3 bases from V and 2 from J, leaving 8 bases between them. CDR3 DNA: TGTGCCACCAGCAGTCGTAGCGCCTACAATGAGCAGTTCTTC. Translation: CATSSRSAYNEQFF.

The genes are TRBV15 and TRBJ1-6; perhaps TRBD1 as D (6 bases). The CDR3 spans 15 residues. V lost 5 bases and J 9 bases, leaving 17 bases between the germline ends. Per germline, CDR1 LNHNV and CDR2 YYDKDF (reference sequence). CDR3 amino acids: CATSLRGQGSSPLHF. CDR3 coding DNA: TGTGCCACCAGCCTCCGGGGGCAAGGGAGTTCACCCCTCCACTTT.

This clone was seen once. The chain recombines TRBV11-2 with TRBJ1-1; D is unresolved. The V and J ends lost 5 bases and 6 bases respectively, with 16 bases between them. The CDR3 runs 14 residues. CDR1 and CDR2 from the germline V gene are SGHAT and FQNNGV. CDR3 DNA: TGTGCCAGCAGCGGGTTCCGTGGTCTGTCTGAAGCTTTCTTT. It specifies CASSGFRGLSEAFF.

V usage is TRBV18 and J usage is TRBJ1-3; TRBD1 aligns across 8 bases. The CDR3 consists of 15 residues. V was clipped by 3 bases and J by 1 base; unmatched bases: 2. Germline V gives CDR1 KGHSH, CDR2 LQKENI. The CDR3 loop is CASSPDRGSGNTIYF. The CDR3 region has the DNA TGTGCCAGCTCACCCGACAGGGGTTCTGGAAACACCATATATTTT.

The rearrangement uses TRBV6-5 and TRBJ1-5, with 8 bases aligning to TRBD1. Germline CDR1 reads MNHEY; CDR2 reads SVGAGI. J lost 1 base, V lost 6 bases, and 2 bases had no gene match. The CDR3 has 14 residues. The CDR3 spells CASRPGGSNQPQHF. In nucleotides, the CDR3 is TGTGCCAGCAGACCAGGGGGCAGCAATCAGCCCCAGCATTTT.